These T cell receptor beta chains were read from a single sample in a study of blood T cells in healthy people across ages. TCRdb processed the 5' RACE reads anew with MiXCR; each CDR3 protein has one entry. The sample holds 1.5 million to 2 million distinct CDR3 sequences, approximately 30% seen once. What was sequenced was blood. All receptors come from a woman aged 25 to 45 in good health. Each CDR3 is given with its conserved first and last residue. D genes are given only for firm matches. Rows may omit the clone size; those that give it use once, few, many or a size class.

CDR3aa: CASSFSSAPDTQYF; CDR3nt: TGTGCCAGCAGTTTCTCCAGTGCCCCAGATACGCAGTATTTT; d_gene: .; abundance: few; j_gene: TRBJ2-3; v_gene: TRBV12-3/TRBV12-4
CDR3aa: CAISETGKDGYTF; CDR3nt: TGTGCCATCAGTGAAACAGGGAAGGATGGCTACACCTTC; d_gene: .; abundance: few; j_gene: TRBJ1-2; v_gene: TRBV10-3
CDR3aa: CASSSPSGRSAQYF; CDR3nt: TGCGCCAGCAGCTCTCCTAGCGGGAGGTCCGCGCAGTACTTC; d_gene: TRBD2; abundance: many; j_gene: TRBJ2-7; v_gene: TRBV5-1
CDR3aa: CASSQSENTEAFF; CDR3nt: TGTGCCAGCAGCCAATCAGAGAACACTGAAGCTTTCTTT; d_gene: .; abundance: .; j_gene: TRBJ1-1; v_gene: TRBV2
CDR3aa: CASSSIGAIFYQPYF; CDR3nt: TGTGCCAGCAGTTCCATCGGGGCGATTTTCTATCAGCCGTACTTC; d_gene: .; abundance: .; j_gene: TRBJ2-7; v_gene: TRBV28
CDR3aa: CVSRGGVETQYF; CDR3nt: TGCGTCAGCAGAGGAGGGGTGGAGACCCAGTACTTC; d_gene: .; abundance: .; j_gene: TRBJ2-5; v_gene: TRBV5-1
CDR3aa: CATTRDSSYEQYF; CDR3nt: TGTGCCACAACCCGGGACAGCTCCTACGAGCAGTACTTC; d_gene: TRBD1; abundance: many; j_gene: TRBJ2-7; v_gene: TRBV6-5
CDR3aa: CATSDEQGNEQFF; CDR3nt: TGTGCCACCAGTGATGAACAGGGGAATGAGCAGTTCTTC; d_gene: TRBD1; abundance: .; j_gene: TRBJ2-1; v_gene: TRBV24-1
CDR3aa: CASSDHIHQPQHF; CDR3nt: TGTGCCAGCAGTGACCATATCCATCAGCCCCAGCATTTT; d_gene: .; abundance: .; j_gene: TRBJ1-5; v_gene: TRBV6-1
CDR3aa: CSARAGNYGYTF; CDR3nt: TGCAGTGCTAGAGCAGGGAACTATGGCTACACCTTC; d_gene: .; abundance: few; j_gene: TRBJ1-2; v_gene: TRBV20-1
CDR3aa: CSARPAPGQGRETQYF; CDR3nt: TGCAGTGCTAGGCCCGCTCCGGGACAGGGACGAGAGACCCAGTACTTC; d_gene: TRBD1; abundance: .; j_gene: TRBJ2-5; v_gene: TRBV20-1
CDR3aa: CAWSGTGLNEQYF; CDR3nt: TGTGCCTGGAGTGGGACAGGTCTTAACGAGCAGTACTTC; d_gene: TRBD1; abundance: .; j_gene: TRBJ2-7; v_gene: TRBV30
CDR3aa: CATSDFKGAVGYEQFF; CDR3nt: TGTGCCACCAGTGATTTTAAGGGGGCTGTAGGCTATGAGCAGTTCTTC; d_gene: TRBD1; abundance: .; j_gene: TRBJ2-1; v_gene: TRBV24-1
CDR3aa: CASSATSGSSTDTQYF; CDR3nt: TGTGCCAGCAGCGCGACTAGCGGGAGTAGCACAGATACGCAGTATTTT; d_gene: TRBD2; abundance: many; j_gene: TRBJ2-3; v_gene: TRBV7-2
CDR3aa: CASGRRERDEQFF; CDR3nt: TGCGCCAGCGGCAGGCGGGAGCGGGATGAGCAGTTCTTC; d_gene: TRBD2; abundance: .; j_gene: TRBJ2-1; v_gene: TRBV5-1
CDR3aa: CASSSPLAEKFGTQYF; CDR3nt: TGTGCCAGCAGTTCCCCACTAGCGGAAAAGTTCGGTACGCAGTATTTT; d_gene: TRBD2; abundance: .; j_gene: TRBJ2-3; v_gene: TRBV6-2/TRBV6-3
CDR3aa: CASSSHLSYEQYF; CDR3nt: TGTGCCAGCAGTTCACACCTTTCCTACGAGCAGTACTTC; d_gene: .; abundance: many; j_gene: TRBJ2-7; v_gene: TRBV27
CDR3aa: CATSREDTDTQYF; CDR3nt: TGTGCCACCAGCAGAGAAGACACAGATACGCAGTATTTT; d_gene: .; abundance: .; j_gene: TRBJ2-3; v_gene: TRBV15
CDR3aa: CASSLKRSTEAFF; CDR3nt: TGTGCCAGCAGCTTGAAACGGAGCACTGAAGCTTTCTTT; d_gene: .; abundance: .; j_gene: TRBJ1-1; v_gene: TRBV7-2
CDR3aa: CSVGTGDMVSYTF; CDR3nt: TGCAGCGTCGGTACGGGTGACATGGTGAGCTACACCTTC; d_gene: .; abundance: .; j_gene: TRBJ1-2; v_gene: TRBV29-1
CDR3aa: CASSTDRALSEQYF; CDR3nt: TGTGCCAGCAGCACAGACAGGGCTTTGAGCGAGCAGTACTTC; d_gene: TRBD1; abundance: few; j_gene: TRBJ2-7; v_gene: TRBV7-9
CDR3aa: CAISGDSGSQETQYF; CDR3nt: TGTGCCATCAGTGGTGATAGCGGCTCCCAAGAGACCCAGTACTTC; d_gene: .; abundance: few; j_gene: TRBJ2-5; v_gene: TRBV10-3
CDR3aa: CASRGVAGGISYGQYF; CDR3nt: TGTGCCAGCAGGGGGGTAGCGGGGGGCATTTCCTACGGGCAGTACTTC; d_gene: TRBD2; abundance: .; j_gene: TRBJ2-7; v_gene: TRBV6-6
CDR3aa: CASSLAGWNTEAFF; CDR3nt: TGTGCCAGCAGTTTGGCAGGGTGGAACACTGAAGCTTTCTTT; d_gene: .; abundance: many; j_gene: TRBJ1-1; v_gene: TRBV12-3/TRBV12-4
CDR3aa: CASNMRTAGDQPQHF; CDR3nt: TGTGCCAGTAACATGAGGACAGCTGGCGATCAGCCCCAGCATTTT; d_gene: .; abundance: .; j_gene: TRBJ1-5; v_gene: TRBV19
CDR3aa: CASSRLAANNEQFF; CDR3nt: TGCGCCAGCAGCAGGCTAGCGGCTAACAATGAGCAGTTCTTC; d_gene: TRBD2; abundance: .; j_gene: TRBJ2-1; v_gene: TRBV5-1